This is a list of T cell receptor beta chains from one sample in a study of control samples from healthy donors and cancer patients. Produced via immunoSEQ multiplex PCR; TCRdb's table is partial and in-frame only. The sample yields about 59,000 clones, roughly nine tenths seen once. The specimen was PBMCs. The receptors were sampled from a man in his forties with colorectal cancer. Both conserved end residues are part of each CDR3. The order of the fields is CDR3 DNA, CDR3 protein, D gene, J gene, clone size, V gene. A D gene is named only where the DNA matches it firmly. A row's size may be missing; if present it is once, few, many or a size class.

cdr3_nt: TGTGCCAGTAGCGACCAGGGGATGAGCTCCTACGAGCAGTACTTC
cdr3_aa: CASSDQGMSSYEQYF
d_call: .
j_call: TRBJ2-7
clone_size: .
v_call: TRBV19

cdr3_nt: TGCGCCAGCAGCCAGAATTTAAGGGGGACGAGATCCGGGGAGCTGTTTTTT
cdr3_aa: CASSQNLRGTRSGELFF
d_call: .
j_call: TRBJ2-2
clone_size: .
v_call: TRBV4-1

cdr3_nt: TGTGCCAGCAGTGCTAAGAGGGGGGGCAATCAGCCCCAGCATTTT
cdr3_aa: CASSAKRGGNQPQHF
d_call: .
j_call: TRBJ1-5
clone_size: .
v_call: TRBV2

cdr3_nt: TGTGCCAGCTCACCGTTACAGGGAGAAAATTCACCCCTCCACTTT
cdr3_aa: CASSPLQGENSPLHF
d_call: .
j_call: TRBJ1-6
clone_size: .
v_call: TRBV18

cdr3_nt: TGTGCCAGCATGGGGGGCGCCTGGGAGACCCAGTACTTC
cdr3_aa: CASMGGAWETQYF
d_call: .
j_call: TRBJ2-5
clone_size: few
v_call: TRBV2

cdr3_nt: TGTGCCAGCAGCCACCAGACTAGCGTGCAAGAGGCCCAGTACTTC
cdr3_aa: CASSHQTSVQEAQYF
d_call: TRBD2
j_call: TRBJ2-5
clone_size: .
v_call: TRBV3-1/TRBV3-2

cdr3_nt: TGTGCCAGCAGCGCAGACGCAAAGACAGTCCGTGGCTACACCTTC
cdr3_aa: CASSADAKTVRGYTF
d_call: .
j_call: TRBJ1-2
clone_size: .
v_call: TRBV2

cdr3_nt: TGTGCCAGTGGCACGGGAACCGACTCTGGGGCCAACGTCCTGACTTTC
cdr3_aa: CASGTGTDSGANVLTF
d_call: .
j_call: TRBJ2-6
clone_size: .
v_call: TRBV19

cdr3_nt: TGTGCCAGCAGCCAAAGCGGGGGGGCTACGGGTGAGCAGTTCTTC
cdr3_aa: CASSQSGGATGEQFF
d_call: TRBD2
j_call: TRBJ2-1
clone_size: .
v_call: TRBV25-1

cdr3_nt: TGTGCCAGCAGCTTAGGGGTCTTAGATACGCAGTATTTT
cdr3_aa: CASSLGVLDTQYF
d_call: .
j_call: TRBJ2-3
clone_size: .
v_call: TRBV7-2

cdr3_nt: TGTGCCAGCAGCCCGGACAGCCCCGCTGGTAGCTATGGCTACACCTTC
cdr3_aa: CASSPDSPAGSYGYTF
d_call: .
j_call: TRBJ1-2
clone_size: .
v_call: TRBV7-9

cdr3_nt: TGTGCCAGAAGCAGTTCAGAAGTCGGGGAGAACACTGAAGCTTTCTTT
cdr3_aa: CARSSSEVGENTEAFF
d_call: .
j_call: TRBJ1-1
clone_size: .
v_call: TRBV5-3

cdr3_nt: TGTGCCTGGAGTGTAAAGGGGGGTCGTCAGCCCCAGCATTTT
cdr3_aa: CAWSVKGGRQPQHF
d_call: .
j_call: TRBJ1-5
clone_size: few
v_call: TRBV30

cdr3_nt: TGCGCCAGCAGCCAAGACCGAGGGGCGGGCGGCAAAAAACTGTTTTTT
cdr3_aa: CASSQDRGAGGKKLFF
d_call: .
j_call: TRBJ1-4
clone_size: .
v_call: TRBV4-1

cdr3_nt: TGCGCCAGCCCGGACAGGGACGATGGCTACACCTTC
cdr3_aa: CASPDRDDGYTF
d_call: TRBD1
j_call: TRBJ1-2
clone_size: .
v_call: TRBV23-1

cdr3_nt: TGTGCCAGCAGCTTAGCCGCGTCTAGCGGACACACCGGGGAGCTGTTTTTT
cdr3_aa: CASSLAASSGHTGELFF
d_call: TRBD2
j_call: TRBJ2-2
clone_size: .
v_call: TRBV7-9